The 17 T cell receptor beta chains below were found in one sample sequenced in a study of regulatory T cells in long-lasting Graves disease. The time point is: newly diagnosed GD, antithyroid drugs for less than 3 months. RNA from PBMCs was the source of the TCR library. In building TCR beta libraries, iRepertoire HTBI primers were used together with Arm-PCR of CDR3 regions. One entry per CDR3 protein, called by TCRdb with MiXCR from the multiplex PCR reads. The table shows 450,000 to 600,000 distinct CDR3 sequences, with approximately 13% occurring only once. The sample was also linked to a second study, of T cells in Graves' hyperthyroidism and ophthalmopathy.

Sequencing was performed on peripheral blood mononuclear cells (PBMCs), taken at new diagnosis, from a patient treated with antithyroid drugs. The receptors shown here come from a young man with Graves disease.

This clonotype was found many times. For the CDR3, the DNA is TGTGCCACCAGCATAAATACGGGGAGCCAAGAGACCCAGTACTTC. Translation: CATSINTGSQETQYF. The chain is built from TRBV15 and TRBJ2-5; D may be TRBD2 (5 bases). V was cut by 4 bases and J by 1 base, with 13 bases left in between. The CDR3 is 15 amino acids. The V gene's germline CDR1 is LNHNV and CDR2 YYDKDF (reference sequence). Together with reference TRBV15 and TRBJ2-5, the CDR3 gives the full variable domain: DAMVIQNPRYQVTQFGKPVTLSCSQTLNHNVMYWYQQKSSQAPKLLFHYYDKDFNNEADTPDNFQSRRPNTSFCFLDIRSPGLGDTAMYLCATSINTGSQETQYFGPGTRLLVL.

This clonotype was picked up many times. The chain joins TRBV12-3 or TRBV12-4 to TRBJ2-2, with TRBD1 matching over 7 bases. The CDR3 covers 14 residues. V shed 4 bases, J shed 3 bases, and the junction held 2 bases outside the gene matches. CDR3 region: CASSYQGDTGELFF. CDR3 bases: TGTGCCAGCAGTTACCAGGGGGACACCGGGGAGCTGTTTTTT.

This clonotype was detected ten times or more. The CDR3 nucleotides read TGTGCCATCACCAAAGACGGCACAGATACGCAGTATTTT. It is translated as CAITKDGTDTQYF. V and J are TRBV10-3 and TRBJ2-3; D not certain. V dropped 7 bases and J dropped 1 base, with 9 bases sitting between them. CDR1 ENHRY and CDR2 SYGVKD come from the germline V gene. The CDR3 spans 13 residues.

A few counts support this clonotype. V usage is TRBV20-1 and J usage is TRBJ2-7; 9 bases agree with TRBD1. V was pared by 3 bases and J by 3 bases, with 6 bases of the junction left unmatched. CDR1 is DFQATT and CDR2 is SNEGSKA in the germline V gene (reference sequence). The CDR3 totals 14 residues. CDR3 in DNA: TGCAGTGCTAGGGAAACAGGGGGCTACTACGAGCAGTACTTC. Amino acid sequence: CSARETGGYYEQYF.

This clonotype was observed at least ten times. This chain connects TRBV25-1 to TRBJ1-1; no definite D call. Trimming pared 9 bases from V and 1 base from J, leaving 9 bases between. The CDR3 is 12 residues long. Germline CDR1 reads MGHDK; CDR2 reads SYGVNS. The CDR3 loop is CASRNTNTEAFF. As DNA, the CDR3 is TGTGCCAGTCGAAACACGAACACTGAAGCTTTCTTT.

The rearrangement uses TRBV20-1 and TRBJ2-5; maybe TRBD2 (5 bases). The CDR3 consists of 13 residues. Trimming shortened V by 3 bases and J by 1 base, and 9 bases separated the two germline ends. Germline V CDR1 and CDR2: DFQATT, SNEGSKA (reference sequence). The CDR3 DNA sequence: TGCAGTGCTAGCAAGGACTTCCAAGAGACCCAGTACTTC. Translation gives CSASKDFQETQYF.

A few counts support this clonotype. The chain is built from TRBV27 and TRBJ2-7, with 7 bases that match TRBD1. Germline V gives CDR1 MNHEY, CDR2 SMNVEV (reference sequence). This CDR3 has 15 residues. V shed 7 bases and J 0 bases; nucleotides not matched to a gene: 9. DNA of the CDR3: TGTGCCAGCACACCCGGTGGGACAGCCTCCTACGAGCAGTACTTC. It encodes CASTPGGTASYEQYF.

This clonotype was recorded many times. The chain recombines TRBV7-9 with TRBJ2-3; TRBD2 matches at 8 bases. CDR1 is SEHNR and CDR2 is FQNEAQ in the germline V gene (reference sequence). V was clipped by 5 bases and J by 3 bases; unmatched bases: 13. The CDR3 contains 17 residues. The CDR3 DNA is TGTGCCAGCAGCCCACAATTTCGGACTAGCAATACAGATACGCAGTATTTT. Translation: CASSPQFRTSNTDTQYF.

This chain connects TRBV19 to TRBJ1-2; D remains ambiguous. The CDR3 covers 10 residues. Per germline, CDR1 LNHDA and CDR2 SQIVND (reference sequence). Trimming took 8 bases from V and 7 from J, leaving 8 bases between them. Written as DNA, the CDR3 is TGTGCCAGTGGAGTAGGTGGCTACACCTTC. Protein: CASGVGGYTF.

CDR3: CATNPGRENDLAGTTYNEQFF. The CDR3 DNA is TGTGCCACCAACCCAGGGAGGGAAAACGACCTAGCGGGTACCACCTACAATGAGCAGTTCTTC. The chain has TRBV24-1 and TRBJ2-1, with 8 bases identical to TRBD2. The germline V gene has CDR1 KGHDR and CDR2 SFDVKD. V trimming: 8 bases; J trimming: 2 bases; junction bases outside the gene matches: 25. The CDR3 is 21 residues long.

This clonotype has at least ten counts. V gene TRBV12-3 or TRBV12-4 combines with J gene TRBJ1-5, with 9 bases lining up with TRBD1. The CDR3 runs 13 residues. V was clipped by 6 bases and J by 5 bases; unmatched bases: 2. The CDR3 DNA follows: TGTGCCAGCAGAGGGACAGGGTATCAGCCCCAGCATTTT. Translating gives CASRGTGYQPQHF.

This chain uses TRBV4-2 with TRBJ1-5; 10 bases are shared with TRBD1. Germline V lookup: CDR1 LGHNA, CDR2 YNFKEQ. The CDR3 runs 16 residues. With 0 bases clipped from V and 6 bases from J, the junction kept 5 bases outside the gene matches. The CDR3: CASSQETGGIAQPQHF. The CDR3 region has the DNA TGTGCCAGCAGCCAAGAGACAGGGGGCATAGCTCAGCCCCAGCATTTT.

The V and J genes are TRBV6-1 and TRBJ1-4; 7 nucleotides align to TRBD1. This CDR3 region has 15 residues. With 6 bases clipped from V and 3 bases from J, the junction kept 7 bases outside the gene matches. Germline loops: CDR1 MNHNS, CDR2 SASEGT. CDR3 protein: CASSVGGRANEKLFF. CDR3 DNA: TGTGCCAGCAGCGTAGGGGGCAGGGCTAATGAAAAACTGTTTTTT.

This clonotype was picked up one time. The chain carries TRBV5-6 and TRBJ1-5, with TRBD1 as a possible D gene (6 bases). The ends were cut back, 4 bases at V and 5 bases at J, with 10 bases in the middle. Germline V CDR1 and CDR2: SGHDT, YYEEEE. The CDR3 has 13 residues. The DNA of the CDR3 is TGTGCCAGCAGCCGCAGGGGAGATCAGCCCCAGCATTTT. Protein product: CASSRRGDQPQHF.

CDR3 nucleotides: TGTGCCAGCAGCTTGGAGGGGGCCCAAGAGACCCAGTACTTC. It specifies CASSLEGAQETQYF. This rearrangement joins TRBV5-5 to TRBJ2-5, with 7 bases lining up with TRBD1. CDR1 is SGHKS and CDR2 is YYEKEE in the germline V gene (reference sequence). Germline trimming cut 0 bases from V and 1 base from J; bases unmatched to any gene: 0. The CDR3 loop spans 14 amino acids. The variable domain in full, completed from reference TRBV5-5 and TRBJ2-5, reads DAGVTQSPTHLIKTRGQQVTLRCSPISGHKSVSWYQQVLGQGPQFIFQYYEKEERGRGNFPDRFSARQFPNYSSELNVNALLLGDSALYLCASSLEGAQETQYFGPGTRLLVL.

This clonotype has a handful of counts. The rearrangement links TRBV10-2 to TRBJ2-7, with 8 bases that match TRBD2. Germline trimming cut 6 bases from V and 7 bases from J; bases unmatched to any gene: 11. CDR1 WSHSY and CDR2 SAAADI come from the germline V gene. The CDR3 is 14 residues long. In DNA form, the CDR3 reads TGCGCCAGCAGGACCAGTTCGGTAGCGGGGGAGCAGTACTTC. Encoded protein: CASRTSSVAGEQYF.

This clonotype was detected many times. The CDR3: CAWGWEGNTEAFF. The DNA for the CDR3 is TGTGCCTGGGGGTGGGAGGGAAACACTGAAGCTTTCTTT. This rearrangement joins TRBV30 to TRBJ1-1; D gene uncertain. The CDR3 sequence is 13 residues long. CDR1 and CDR2 from the germline V gene are GTSNPN and SVGIG (reference sequence). Trimming removed 5 bases at V and 2 bases at J, with 12 bases between.